A single TCR beta chain is shown here with its context. This entry belongs to a study of siplizumab effects on memory and regulatory T cells. The germline V gene has CDR1 SGDLS and CDR2 YYNGEE. The CDR3 contains 14 residues. V lost 1 base, J lost 6 bases, and 7 bases stayed unmatched. Data came from immunoSEQ multiplex PCR; TCRdb stores just in-frame clones and leaves some out. This sample carries fewer than 85,000 clones, approximately 95% of them seen once, and the ten largest clones take under 20%. This sequence originates from a human donor in good health. This chain joins TRBV9 and TRBJ2-7; 7 positions agree with TRBD1. Sequenced sample: CD8+ T cells sorted from blood. CDR3 in amino acids: CASSVSNRGGEQYF. DNA for the CDR3: TGTGCCAGCAGCGTATCCAACAGGGGTGGCGAGCAGTACTTC.